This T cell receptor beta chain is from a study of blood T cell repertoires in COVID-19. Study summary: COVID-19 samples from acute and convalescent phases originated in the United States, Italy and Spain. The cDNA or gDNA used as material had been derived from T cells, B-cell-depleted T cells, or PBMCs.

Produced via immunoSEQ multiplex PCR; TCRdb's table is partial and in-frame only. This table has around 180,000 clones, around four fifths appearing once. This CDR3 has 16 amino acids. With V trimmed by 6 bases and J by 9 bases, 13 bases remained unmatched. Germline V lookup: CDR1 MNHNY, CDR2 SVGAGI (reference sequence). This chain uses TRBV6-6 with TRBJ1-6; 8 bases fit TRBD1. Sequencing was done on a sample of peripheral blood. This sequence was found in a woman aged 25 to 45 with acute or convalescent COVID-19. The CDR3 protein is CASSQTGGLRRSPLHF. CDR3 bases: TGTGCCAGCAGCCAAACAGGGGGACTTAGGCGTTCACCCCTCCACTTT.